This T cell receptor beta chain was recovered during a study of blood T cell repertoires in COVID-19. About the research overall: Nucleic acid was either cDNA or gDNA, and it came from T cells, B-cell-depleted T cells, or PBMCs.

Per the original data handling: Amplification of reference gene primers was used by the study to estimate nucleated cell counts. Generated by immunoSEQ multiplex PCR, the TCRdb table keeps only in-frame clones and is missing some. V and J calls and clone size are copied from that table; D and trimming were computed from the DNA. This sample has about 170,000 clones; around 67% occur once, and the top ten carry 3%. From germline, CDR1 is SGHTA and CDR2 FQGNSA. CDR3 length equals 17 residues. V lost 5 bases, J lost 2 bases, and 11 bases stayed unmatched. Sequencing was carried out using peripheral blood. The J gene is TRBJ1-3, the V gene TRBV7-2; the match to TRBD1 covers 8 bases. The sequence came from a woman over 75 with acute or convalescent COVID-19. The CDR3 nucleotides are TGTGCCAGCAGCCTCGGGACAGGTTTACAAACTGGAAACACCATATATTTT. Its translation: CASSLGTGLQTGNTIYF.